These 30 T cell receptor beta chains share one sample of origin, sequenced in a study of T cell repertoires in cytomegalovirus infection. TCRdb fed the reads into MiXCR, producing one record per CDR3 protein. The sample contains about 740,000 distinct CDR3 sequences, approximately 40% of which appear only once. Sequences were obtained from PBMCs. All receptors come from a human donor in good health (CMV status not recorded). Some clones in this sample may be carry-over from other donors' samples.

About this clonotype: A much more abundant neighbour one base away suggests this may be a read error. This likely comes from a read error, as the CDR3 has no conserved phenylalanine or tryptophan at its end. The chain recombines TRBV7-3 with TRBJ2-2; 9 bases fit TRBD1. Germline V gene data show CDR1 as SGHTA and CDR2 as FQGTGA. The CDR3 spans 14 residues. V was clipped by 9 bases and J by 2 bases; unmatched bases: 4. CDR3 coding DNA: TGTGCCAGTCGGACAGGGGCAAACACCGGGGAGCTGTTTTTG. Amino acids: CASRTGANTGELFL.

This rearrangement joins TRBV6-5 to TRBJ1-1; D not resolved. The germline CDR1 and CDR2 sequences are MNHEY and SVGAGI. CDR3 length: 13 amino acids. Between the trimmed V and J ends, which lost 0 bases and 6 bases, there was a span of 8 bases. Here the CDR3 reads CASSYSLSAEAFF. CDR3 in DNA: TGTGCCAGCAGTTACTCCCTCTCAGCTGAAGCTTTCTTT.

As regards this clonotype: At one end the junction does not follow the germline gene, possibly because of a read error. The chain recombines TRBV19 with TRBJ1-3, with unresolved D. Germline V gene data show CDR1 as LNHDA and CDR2 as SQIVND (reference sequence). The CDR3 spans 15 residues. CDR3: CAIIIHTFSGNTISF. CDR3 in DNA: TGTGCCATTATTATACACACCTTCTCTGGAAACACCATATCTTTT.

This clonotype was seen more than once but under ten times. The chain couples TRBV7-8 to TRBJ2-1; unclear D gene. Per the germline V gene, CDR1 is SGHVS and CDR2 is FQNEAQ. The CDR3 runs 11 residues. The V and J ends lost 4 bases and 9 bases respectively, with 7 bases between them. CDR3 nucleotides: TGTGCCAGCAGCTATGCGACTGAGCAGTTCTTC. Its protein product is CASSYATEQFF. Full variable domain (rest looked up from reference TRBV7-8 and TRBJ2-1): GAGVSQSPRYKVAKRGQDVALRCDPISGHVSLFWYQQALGQGPEFLTYFQNEAQLDKSGLPSDRFFAERPEGSVSTLKIQRTQQEDSAVYLCASSYATEQFFGPGTRLTVL.

This clonotype was picked up a small number of times. The rearrangement links TRBV7-9 to TRBJ1-1; no reliable D call. Germline lookup yields CDR1 SEHNR and CDR2 FQNEAQ (reference sequence). Deletions cut 2 bases from V and 0 bases from J, with 16 bases between. The CDR3 extends over 17 amino acids. CDR3 bases: TGTGCCAGCAGCTTAAGGACGGCCTTGGGGATGAACACTGAAGCTTTCTTT. Its protein is CASSLRTALGMNTEAFF.

There are many counts of this clonotype. The genes are TRBV7-2 and TRBJ1-2, with a tentative D call TRBD1 (5 bases). V was trimmed by 1 base and J by 5 bases, leaving 8 bases between them. Germline V CDR1 and CDR2: SGHTA, FQGNSA. The CDR3 contains 13 residues. CDR3 residues: CASSLVGVYGYTF. CDR3 nucleotides: TGTGCCAGCAGCTTAGTAGGGGTTTATGGCTACACCTTC.

This clonotype has just a few counts. This sequence joins TRBV7-2 and TRBJ2-3, with D perhaps TRBD1 (6 bases). The CDR3 has 16 amino acids. Looked up from germline, CDR1 is SGHTA and CDR2 is FQGNSA. Trimming removed 1 base at V and 5 bases at J, with 16 bases between. Here the CDR3 DNA reads TGTGCCAGCAGCTTAGTGGGGGACATCCGTTTAGATACGCAGTATTTT. Protein product: CASSLVGDIRLDTQYF. The whole variable domain, remainder taken from reference TRBV7-2 and TRBJ2-3, is GAGVSQSPSNKVTEKGKDVELRCDPISGHTALYWYRQSLGQGLEFLIYFQGNSAPDKSGLPSDRFSAERTGGSVSTLTIQRTQQEDSAVYLCASSLVGDIRLDTQYFGPGTRLTVL.

The chain carries TRBV28 and TRBJ2-6; no clear D. CDR3 size: 16 residues. From germline, CDR1 is MDHEN and CDR2 SYDVKM. V was trimmed by 2 bases and J by 2 bases, leaving 10 bases between them. CDR3 protein: CASSLGPITGANVLTF. The CDR3 DNA reads TGTGCCAGCAGTTTAGGGCCGATAACTGGGGCCAACGTCCTGACTTTC.

This clonotype was observed a handful of times. The rearrangement joins TRBV27 to TRBJ1-4, with D unclear. Trimming stripped 4 bases from V and 7 bases from J, with 13 bases between. The CDR3 is 14 residues long. CDR1 is MNHEY, CDR2 SMNVEV, per germline (reference sequence). CDR3 sequence (DNA): TGTGCCAGCAGTTCGGGTGTTCGGCCTGAAAAACTGTTTTTT. Translation: CASSSGVRPEKLFF.

Note on this clonotype: At one boundary the junction diverges from the germline segment, which might be a read error. The chain joins TRBV6-1 to TRBJ2-7, with 14 bases matching TRBD2. The CDR3 totals 16 residues. Per germline, CDR1 MNHNS and CDR2 SASEGT. The chain's CDR3 is CASSYRTSGRPGEQDF. Here the CDR3 DNA reads TGTGCCAGCAGTTACAGGACTAGCGGGAGGCCGGGGGAGCAGGACTTC.

This clonotype was seen a handful of times. The rearrangement joins TRBV28 to TRBJ1-4; 7 bases are shared with TRBD1. The CDR3 runs 16 residues. V dropped 6 bases and J dropped 3; count of bases not matched to a gene: 10. Germline CDR1 reads MDHEN; CDR2 reads SYDVKM. The CDR3 sequence is CASRLQGLAANEKLFF. DNA of the CDR3: TGTGCCAGCAGACTACAGGGGTTGGCAGCTAATGAAAAACTGTTTTTT.

The table lists this clonotype with a few counts. The rearrangement joins TRBV10-2 to TRBJ2-1; 8 nucleotides align to TRBD1. V shed 4 bases and J 0 bases; nucleotides not matched to a gene: 5. Germline CDR1 is WSHSY and CDR2 is SAAADI. CDR3 size: 16 residues. CDR3 amino acids: CASSVRTGSSYNEQFF. The CDR3 region has the DNA TGCGCCAGCAGTGTCAGGACAGGGAGCTCCTACAATGAGCAGTTCTTC.

This clonotype was picked up many times. The CDR3 region is CASSYGTRGTDTQYF. For the CDR3, the DNA is TGTGCCAGCAGTTACGGGACTAGAGGAACAGATACGCAGTATTTT. The genes are TRBV7-2 and TRBJ2-3, with 8 bases fitting TRBD2. V lost 6 bases, J lost 3 bases, and 8 bases stayed unmatched. CDR3 length: 15 residues. Germline assignment: CDR1 SGHTA and CDR2 FQGNSA.

The chain joins TRBV12-3 or TRBV12-4 to TRBJ1-2; 8 positions match TRBD1. CDR3 length: 12 residues. The V gene end was trimmed by 6 bases and the J gene end by 12 bases; junction bases not matched to a gene: 9. The CDR3 nucleotides read TGTGCCAGCAGGCTTTCGGGACAGGTGGACACCTTC. It encodes CASRLSGQVDTF.

The V and J genes are TRBV28 and TRBJ2-7; 8 bases are a match to TRBD2. This CDR3 has 16 amino acids. Trimming removed 5 bases from V and 6 bases from J; junction bases left unmatched: 15. The germline V gene encodes CDR1 MDHEN and CDR2 SYDVKM. The CDR3 region is CASSPIWGLGFSEQYF. The CDR3 DNA follows: TGTGCCAGCAGTCCCATTTGGGGACTAGGGTTTTCCGAGCAGTACTTC.

The genes are TRBV28 and TRBJ2-1; D is undetermined. V dropped 5 bases and J dropped 6 bases, with 11 bases sitting between them. This CDR3 comprises 13 residues. Germline V gene data show CDR1 as MDHEN and CDR2 as SYDVKM. The CDR3 DNA reads as TGTGCCAGCAGTGACGTTCACGGCAATGAGCAGTTCTTC. Protein: CASSDVHGNEQFF.

This clonotype was counted only a few times. The CDR3 is CASSLPGDEQYF. The CDR3 DNA sequence: TGTGCCAGCAGTTTACCGGGGGACGAGCAGTACTTC. The chain uses TRBV12-3 or TRBV12-4 and TRBJ2-7; D possibly corresponds to TRBD2 (6 bases). V was pared by 2 bases and J by 5 bases, with 7 bases between. The CDR3 totals 12 residues.

The CDR3, as DNA: TGTGCCAGCAGCTTAACGTGGTCAGGGCATCAGCCCCAGCATTTT. Its protein product is CASSLTWSGHQPQHF. The chain joins TRBV7-2 to TRBJ1-5, with D perhaps matching TRBD1 (5 bases). V was clipped by 2 bases and J by 5 bases, with 13 bases between them. Germline CDR1 reads SGHTA; CDR2 reads FQGNSA. This CDR3 region has 15 residues.

This chain connects TRBV19 to TRBJ2-1; possibly TRBD1 or TRBD2 for D (6 bases each). V gave up 5 bases and J gave up 8 bases, with 16 bases separating them. In germline, CDR1 is LNHDA, CDR2 SQIVND (reference sequence). The CDR3 is 14 residues long. The CDR3 is CASSYGGGNYEQFF. The CDR3 coding sequence is TGTGCCAGTAGTTACGGAGGGGGGAACTATGAGCAGTTCTTC.

This clonotype occurred a few times. V is TRBV7-8 and J is TRBJ1-5; D not certain. Germline loops: CDR1 SGHVS, CDR2 FQNEAQ. The V and J ends lost 5 bases and 15 bases respectively, with 20 bases between them. The CDR3 sequence is 13 residues long. The CDR3 here is CASSTDLETVGHF. The CDR3 DNA reads as TGTGCCAGCAGCACCGACCTTGAGACGGTCGGGCATTTT.

The V call is TRBV28, the J call TRBJ2-1; 14 bases align to TRBD2. The V segment lost 5 bases and the J segment 7 bases; nucleotides outside the gene matches: 13. The germline V gene has CDR1 MDHEN and CDR2 SYDVKM. The CDR3 is 18 residues long. CDR3 DNA: TGTGCCAGCAGTCCGACTGGGACTAGCGGGAGAATTTGGAATGAGCAGTTCTTC. Protein product: CASSPTGTSGRIWNEQFF.

V usage is TRBV3-1 and J usage is TRBJ2-1; D is possibly TRBD1 or TRBD2 (6 bases each). V was clipped by 1 base and J by 15 bases, with 10 bases between them. The CDR3 runs to 11 residues. Germline loops: CDR1 LGHDT, CDR2 YNNKEL (reference sequence). In DNA form, the CDR3 reads TGTGCCAGCAGCCAAGTGGGGGGCTGGTTCTTC. Its translation: CASSQVGGWFF.

Turning to this clonotype: A much larger clone is a single base away; this may be a read error. J is TRBJ2-7 and V is TRBV7-2, with D unresolved. The V gene's germline CDR1 is SGHTA and CDR2 FQGNSA. The CDR3 covers 16 residues. Trimming removed 0 bases from V and 2 bases from J, with 14 bases in between. The CDR3 DNA sequence: TGTGCCAGCAGCTTAGCCCCAGCCATCCGGGCCTACGAGCAGTACTTC. This sequence encodes CASSLAPAIRAYEQYF.

This clonotype has just a few counts. V and J are TRBV7-2 and TRBJ2-1, with D maybe TRBD2 (5 bases). Germline-derived CDR1 and CDR2 are SGHTA and FQGNSA. The length of the CDR3 is 16 residues. V lost 3 bases and J lost 5, with 17 bases in between. The CDR3 sequence: CASSFMVRGQNNEQFF. In DNA form, the CDR3 reads TGTGCCAGCAGCTTTATGGTCCGGGGTCAGAACAATGAGCAGTTCTTC.

This clonotype turned up a few times. This chain links TRBV19 with TRBJ2-1; TRBD2 agrees at 7 bases. With 6 bases clipped from V and 2 bases from J, the junction kept 7 bases outside the gene matches. Per the germline V gene, CDR1 is LNHDA and CDR2 is SQIVND (reference sequence). The CDR3 length is 15 residues. This CDR3 reads CASSLSGTTYNEQFF. The CDR3 nucleotides read TGTGCCAGTAGCCTGAGCGGGACCACCTACAATGAGCAGTTCTTC. The full variable domain, its missing parts supplied by reference TRBV19 and TRBJ2-1, is DGGITQSPKYLFRKEGQNVTLSCEQNLNHDAMYWYRQDPGQGLRLIYYSQIVNDFQKGDIAEGYSVSREKKESFPLTVTSAQKNPTAFYLCASSLSGTTYNEQFFGPGTRLTVL.

This clonotype was seen a few times. This rearrangement joins TRBV7-9 to TRBJ1-1; D remains unclear. CDR3 length equals 17 residues. CDR1 is SEHNR and CDR2 is FQNEAQ in the germline V gene (reference sequence). V was pared by 6 bases and J by 1 base, with 21 bases between. The CDR3 region is CASRPPGSLRENTEAFF. Here the CDR3 DNA reads TGTGCCAGCAGACCCCCCGGAAGTTTGCGGGAGAACACTGAAGCTTTCTTT.

Many counts were recorded for this clonotype. The genes are TRBV6-1 and TRBJ2-1; 7 bases fit TRBD2. V lost 4 bases, J lost 4 bases, and 7 bases stayed unmatched. Germline CDR1 and CDR2: MNHNS and SASEGT. This CDR3 has 15 amino acids. The CDR3 DNA sequence: TGTGCCAGCAGTGGGGGGGGAGTTGGGTACAATGAGCAGTTCTTC. Protein sequence: CASSGGGVGYNEQFF.

The chain uses TRBV7-2 and TRBJ2-7; D is perhaps TRBD1 or TRBD2 (5 bases each). Per germline, CDR1 SGHTA and CDR2 FQGNSA. CDR3 length: 15 residues. The V end was cut by 7 bases, the J end by 2 bases, with 18 bases between. CDR3 protein: CASNITPGPTYEQYF. The CDR3 nucleotides read TGTGCCAGCAACATCACACCGGGACCCACCTACGAGCAGTACTTC.

This clonotype appeared many times. J is TRBJ2-1 and V is TRBV7-2; 7 nucleotides line up with TRBD2. The CDR3 is made up of 15 amino acids. Losses at the gene ends were 3 bases for V and 5 bases for J; bases not matched to a gene: 7. CDR1 SGHTA and CDR2 FQGNSA come from the germline V gene. CDR3: CASSLLRGSNNEQFF. The CDR3 DNA reads TGTGCCAGCAGCTTGTTGCGGGGGTCTAACAATGAGCAGTTCTTC.

There are many counts of this clonotype. V usage is TRBV12-3 or TRBV12-4 and J usage is TRBJ2-1, with a possible D match to TRBD2 (6 bases). The V gene lost 7 bases and the J gene lost 0 bases, with 16 bases spanning the gap. The CDR3 contains 16 residues. The CDR3 sequence: CASKIRRGSSYNEQFF. CDR3 bases: TGTGCCAGCAAGATTCGGCGGGGATCCTCCTACAATGAGCAGTTCTTC.